The table lists the clone carrying this T cell receptor beta chain with a count of one. The CDR3 has 14 amino acids. The V end was cut by 7 bases, the J end by 2 bases, with 15 bases between. Germline CDR1 is SNHLY and CDR2 is FYNNEI. With 60 Vbeta and 13 Jbeta primers, the PCR was carried out. TCRdb keeps only in-frame clones here, not all; method: immunoSEQ multiplex PCR. The sample yields around 140,000 clones, more than 75% seen once. These data originate in a study of cytomegalovirus exposure and HLA in healthy donors. The chain employs TRBV2 and TRBJ2-7, with D perhaps matching TRBD1 (5 bases). The sequenced sample consisted of PBMCs. This clonotype originated in a woman aged 50 to 60 in good health and CMV-seropositive. The CDR3 DNA follows: TGTGCCAGCACGGGCCACAGGAGTACCTACGAGCAGTACTTC. This gives the protein CASTGHRSTYEQYF.